Presented here are 3 T cell receptor beta chains from one specimen sequenced in a study of blood T cell repertoires in COVID-19. Produced via immunoSEQ multiplex PCR; TCRdb's table is partial and in-frame only. The sample has some 320,000 clones; around 92% are singletons. The specimen sequenced was peripheral blood. These receptors originate from a woman younger than 45 with COVID-19, enrolled during active disease.

The chain employs TRBV7-2 and TRBJ1-2; TRBD1 aligns across 9 bases. V trimming: 4 bases; J trimming: 6 bases; junction bases outside the gene matches: 3. The CDR3 extends over 13 amino acids. Germline values: CDR1 SGHTA, CDR2 FQGNSA. The CDR3 sequence is CASSSGTGHGYTF. The CDR3 nucleotides are TGTGCCAGCAGCTCCGGGACAGGGCATGGCTACACCTTC.

The V call is TRBV7-2, the J call TRBJ1-6; maybe TRBD1 (6 bases). The V and J ends lost 4 bases and 7 bases respectively, with 17 bases between them. CDR1 and CDR2 (germline): SGHTA, FQGNSA. The CDR3 is made up of 16 amino acids. CDR3 coding DNA: TGTGCCAGCAGCTATAGGGGCTTACAGGGAAATTCACCCCTCCACTTT. This translates into CASSYRGLQGNSPLHF.

The chain links TRBV5-1 to TRBJ2-2; 10 nucleotides match TRBD1. The CDR3 is 16 amino acids. Germline V gene data show CDR1 as SGHRS and CDR2 as YFSETQ. V was pared by 4 bases and J by 8 bases, with 11 bases of the junction left unmatched. CDR3 coding DNA: TGCGCCAGCAGCCCCTTTAGACAGGGGGCTTCGGGGGAGCTGTTTTTT. Its protein is CASSPFRQGASGELFF.